What follows are 28 T cell receptor beta chains derived from one specimen sequenced in a study of CD8+ T cells in alopecia areata. In each case, RNA was isolated and then reverse transcribed into cDNA as the sequencing template. This table comes from immunoSEQ multiplex PCR, and its TCRdb copy is limited to in-frame clones, with some not included. The sample records about 190,000 clones, more than 55% being singletons. Stated treatment: oral pan-JAK inhibitor, 5-10 mg twice daily. Sample: CD4+ T cells sorted from blood, taken around week 47, from a patient treated with tofacitinib. These receptors originate from a human donor with alopecia areata.

This clone is a singleton in its sample. The J gene is TRBJ2-7, the V gene TRBV4-3, with TRBD1 identical over 8 bases. The ends lost 0 bases at V and 7 bases at J; junction bases unmatched: 11. Germline CDR1 is LGHNA and CDR2 is YSLEER. This CDR3 is 16 amino acids long. CDR3 loop: CASSQDLGRGPGEQYF. CDR3 bases: TGCGCCAGCAGCCAAGATCTTGGCAGGGGGCCTGGGGAGCAGTACTTC.

J is TRBJ2-4 and V is TRBV19, with D perhaps being TRBD1 or TRBD2 (5 bases each). Looked up from germline, CDR1 is LNHDA and CDR2 is SQIVND (reference sequence). V was clipped by 6 bases and J by 0 bases, with 15 bases between them. The CDR3 contains 16 residues. The CDR3 DNA sequence: TGTGCCAGTAGAACCCCCGGGGCGGGAGCCAAAAACATTCAGTACTTC. It codes for CASRTPGAGAKNIQYF.

This clone was observed once. This chain links TRBV27 with TRBJ2-3; D call uncertain. This CDR3 has 12 amino acids. The V gene lost 8 bases and the J gene lost 8 bases, with 14 bases spanning the gap. Germline lookup yields CDR1 MNHEY and CDR2 SMNVEV (reference sequence). The CDR3 DNA reads TGTGCCAGCGCACGCAATCCCCCTACGCAGTATTTT. Translation: CASARNPPTQYF.

This sequence joins TRBV5-1 and TRBJ2-3; 8 positions match TRBD2. The germline V gene has CDR1 SGHRS and CDR2 YFSETQ. This CDR3 has 14 residues. V was pared by 6 bases and J by 4 bases, with 7 bases of the junction left unmatched. The CDR3 sequence: CASTSGGPADTQYF. The CDR3 region has the DNA TGCGCCAGCACCAGCGGGGGACCCGCAGATACGCAGTATTTT.

This chain links TRBV4-3 with TRBJ1-2, with D perhaps matching TRBD1 (5 bases). Between the trimmed V and J ends, which lost 3 bases and 8 bases, there was a span of 10 bases. Germline assignment: CDR1 LGHNA and CDR2 YSLEER. The CDR3 length is 12 residues. CDR3 in amino acids: CASSQQGWGYTF. DNA of the CDR3: TGCGCCAGCAGCCAGCAGGGATGGGGCTACACCTTC.

The J gene is TRBJ2-7, the V gene TRBV29-1, with D uncertain. The V end was cut by 6 bases, the J end by 0 bases, with 9 bases between. CDR1 and CDR2 from the germline V gene are SQVTM and ANQGSEA. This CDR3 has 12 residues. CDR3: CSVKRSSYEQYF. The DNA of the CDR3 is TGCAGCGTGAAAAGGAGCTCCTACGAGCAGTACTTC.

This clone was observed once. This chain uses TRBV2 with TRBJ1-5, with D unresolved. Trimming stripped 1 base from V and 3 bases from J, with 7 bases between. The length of the CDR3 is 14 residues. Germline assignment: CDR1 SNHLY and CDR2 FYNNEI. CDR3 DNA sequence: TGTGCCAGCAGTGAAGTCGGCAACAATCAGCCCCAGCATTTT. As protein: CASSEVGNNQPQHF.

This chain connects TRBV4-3 to TRBJ2-5; tentative D call: TRBD2 (6 bases). The CDR3 loop spans 16 amino acids. Per germline, CDR1 LGHNA and CDR2 YSLEER. Deletions cut 4 bases from V and 4 bases from J, with 19 bases between. DNA of the CDR3: TGCGCCAGCAGCCTCTCAATAGCGGTTTCAGGAGAGACCCAGTACTTC. It translates to CASSLSIAVSGETQYF.

This chain joins TRBV29-1 and TRBJ1-6, with D perhaps TRBD1 (6 bases). Deletions cut 2 bases from V and 9 bases from J, with 17 bases between. The germline gives CDR1 SQVTM, CDR2 ANQGSEA. The length of the CDR3 is 15 residues. The CDR3 coding sequence is TGCAGCGTTGAAAGGGAGACAGGATGGGGTTCACCCCTCCACTTT. Residues: CSVERETGWGSPLHF.

The V call is TRBV30, the J call TRBJ1-6; the D gene is possibly TRBD1 (6 bases). Trimming took off 6 bases at V and 9 bases at J, with 15 bases between the two ends. Germline CDR1 reads GTSNPN; CDR2 reads SVGIG (reference sequence). The CDR3 totals 13 residues. The CDR3 here is CACRGQGGSPLHF. For the CDR3, the DNA is TGTGCCTGCAGGGGCCAAGGCGGTTCACCCCTCCACTTT. Together with reference TRBV30 and TRBJ1-6, the CDR3 gives the full variable domain: SQTIHQWPATLVQPVGSPLSLECTVEGTSNPNLYWYRQAAGRGLQLLFYSVGIGQISSEVPQNLSASRPQDRQFILSSKKLLLSDSGFYLCACRGQGGSPLHFGNGTRLTVT.

V gene TRBV14 combines with J gene TRBJ2-7, with D uncertain. V gave up 0 bases and J gave up 3 bases, with 12 bases separating them. This CDR3 is built from 15 residues. Germline V gene data show CDR1 as SGHDN and CDR2 as FVKESK. The CDR3 DNA reads as TGTGCCAGCAGCCAAGAGTTGGGAATGCTCTACGAGCAGTACTTC. Encoded protein: CASSQELGMLYEQYF.

This clone was recorded only once. The chain carries TRBV11-2 and TRBJ2-1, with TRBD1 as a possible D gene (6 bases). V was pared by 7 bases and J by 0 bases, with 10 bases between. CDR1 is SGHAT, CDR2 FQNNGV, per germline. This CDR3 has 14 residues. CDR3 in amino acids: CASTGDNSYNEQFF. In DNA, the CDR3 is TGTGCCAGCACCGGGGACAACTCCTACAATGAGCAGTTCTTC.

A single count supports this clone. This chain uses TRBV7-2 with TRBJ2-5, with D hard to call. The CDR3 consists of 12 residues. Germline V gene sequence: CDR1 SGHTA, CDR2 FQGNSA. Trimming left V 0 bases short and J 4 bases short, with 3 bases between. The CDR3 nucleotides read TGTGCCAGCAGCTTAGCGGTAGAGACCCAGTACTTC. This gives the protein CASSLAVETQYF.

This clone was seen a few times. The rearrangement links TRBV29-1 to TRBJ2-1; 10 bases line up with TRBD2. The V gene end was trimmed by 7 bases and the J gene end by 6 bases; junction bases not matched to a gene: 6. The CDR3 covers 13 residues. From germline, CDR1 is SQVTM and CDR2 ANQGSEA. For the CDR3, the DNA is TGCAGCGCGCCGGGACTAGCGACCAATGAGCAGTTCTTC. This sequence encodes CSAPGLATNEQFF.

This clone was detected many times. The chain uses TRBV13 and TRBJ1-1; D unclear. CDR1 and CDR2 from the germline V gene are PRHDT and FYEKMQ (reference sequence). V lost 3 bases, J lost 1 base, and 12 bases lay in between. The CDR3 loop spans 15 amino acids. DNA of the CDR3: TGTGCCAGCAGCTTCTCTATCGACGGGAACACTGAAGCTTTCTTT. Translation: CASSFSIDGNTEAFF.

This clone was seen a single time. The chain joins TRBV6-5 to TRBJ1-1; D perhaps matches TRBD1 (6 bases). The V gene's germline CDR1 is MNHEY and CDR2 SVGAGI. V shed 6 bases and J shed 7 bases, with 9 bases lying between them. The CDR3 extends over 11 amino acids. The CDR3 loop is CASSRGGEAFF. In DNA form, the CDR3 reads TGTGCCAGCAGCCGAGGGGGTGAAGCTTTCTTT.

J is TRBJ2-3 and V is TRBV5-1; D remains unclear. V was pared by 7 bases and J by 1 base, with 4 bases between. The germline gives CDR1 SGHRS, CDR2 YFSETQ. CDR3 size: 11 residues. CDR3 protein: CASLGTDTQYF. The DNA of the CDR3 is TGCGCCAGCTTGGGCACAGATACGCAGTATTTT.

This chain uses TRBV2 with TRBJ2-6; weak D call: TRBD2 (6 bases). The CDR3 has 15 residues. V was clipped by 9 bases and J by 0 bases, with 12 bases between them. Per germline, CDR1 SNHLY and CDR2 FYNNEI. This CDR3 reads CARGLPSSGANVLTF. The CDR3 nucleotides read TGTGCCAGGGGACTTCCGAGCTCTGGGGCCAACGTCCTGACTTTC.

This chain connects TRBV29-1 to TRBJ2-7; D may be TRBD1 (5 bases). Germline V gene lookup returns CDR1 SQVTM and CDR2 ANQGSEA. The CDR3 loop spans 12 amino acids. Trimming took off 6 bases at V and 2 bases at J, with 11 bases between the two ends. CDR3 protein: CSVRDRPYEQYF. CDR3 DNA sequence: TGCAGCGTCCGCGACAGACCCTACGAGCAGTACTTC.

V gene TRBV27 combines with J gene TRBJ2-7; TRBD2 matches 8 bases. Trimming at V came to 2 bases and at J to 0 bases, leaving 3 bases not matched to a gene. CDR3 length: 15 residues. The germline V gene encodes CDR1 MNHEY and CDR2 SMNVEV (reference sequence). The chain's CDR3 is CASSLGGGYSYEQYF. For the CDR3, the DNA is TGTGCCAGCAGTTTAGGCGGGGGGTACTCCTACGAGCAGTACTTC.

The CDR3 spells CSAHLQGYGYTF. As DNA, the CDR3 is TGCAGCGCCCATCTCCAGGGGTATGGCTACACCTTC. The genes are TRBV29-1 and TRBJ1-2; D is perhaps TRBD1 (6 bases). CDR1 SQVTM and CDR2 ANQGSEA come from the germline V gene. The CDR3 is 12 residues long. The ends were cut back, 7 bases at V and 5 bases at J, with 14 bases in the middle.

The chain joins TRBV5-6 to TRBJ1-2; D is uncertain. V was clipped by 5 bases and J by 8 bases, with 10 bases between them. Germline CDR1 reads SGHDT; CDR2 reads YYEEEE. This CDR3 region has 11 residues. CDR3 loop: CASRLSTGYTF. The DNA of the CDR3 is TGTGCCAGCAGGTTGTCTACGGGCTACACCTTC.

The chain carries TRBV5-1 and TRBJ2-5, with TRBD2 identical over 7 bases. This CDR3 is 17 amino acids long. Germline assignment: CDR1 SGHRS and CDR2 YFSETQ. V dropped 1 base and J dropped 2; count of bases not matched to a gene: 11. CDR3 loop: CASSLSGGFPPQETQYF. CDR3 sequence (DNA): TGCGCCAGCAGCTTGTCCGGGGGGTTCCCCCCGCAAGAGACCCAGTACTTC.

The rearrangement joins TRBV6-6 to TRBJ1-1; 7 bases are a match to TRBD1. Germline V gives CDR1 MNHNY, CDR2 SVGAGI (reference sequence). The CDR3 covers 13 residues. V was clipped by 7 bases and J by 4 bases; unmatched bases: 6. For the CDR3, the DNA is TGTGCCAGCAAAACAGGGGACCTCACTGAAGCTTTCTTT. It encodes CASKTGDLTEAFF.

V is TRBV20-1 and J is TRBJ2-1, with unresolved D. From germline, CDR1 is DFQATT and CDR2 SNEGSKA (reference sequence). The V gene lost 0 bases and the J gene lost 8 bases, with 5 bases spanning the gap. This CDR3 is built from 11 residues. This CDR3 is CSARELHEQFF. The CDR3, as DNA: TGCAGTGCTAGAGAGCTACATGAGCAGTTCTTC.

This chain uses TRBV6-1 with TRBJ2-1; D is uncertain. Germline values: CDR1 MNHNS, CDR2 SASEGT. Trimming shortened V by 2 bases and J by 1 base, and 12 bases separated the two germline ends. The CDR3 has 16 residues. The CDR3 here is CASSESLTASYNEQFF. CDR3 nucleotides: TGTGCCAGCAGTGAAAGCCTGACTGCATCCTACAATGAGCAGTTCTTC.

V is TRBV27 and J is TRBJ1-4, with D tentatively TRBD1 (6 bases). CDR1 is MNHEY, CDR2 SMNVEV, per germline (reference sequence). V lost 5 bases to trimming and J lost 7 bases, with 11 bases between them. The CDR3 length is 13 residues. The CDR3 DNA reads as TGTGCCAGCAGTACGGGGGCCCCTGAAAAACTGTTTTTT. This gives the protein CASSTGAPEKLFF.

This chain uses TRBV19 with TRBJ2-6; TRBD1 agrees at 9 bases. The CDR3 extends over 18 amino acids. From germline, CDR1 is LNHDA and CDR2 SQIVND (reference sequence). V was clipped by 6 bases and J by 3 bases; unmatched bases: 12. CDR3 DNA sequence: TGTGCCAGTAGATCCAAGGGACAGGGCCTCCGTGGGGCCAACGTCCTGACTTTC. It translates to CASRSKGQGLRGANVLTF.